The present T cell receptor (beta chain) was sequenced within a study of shared clonotypes between healthy human individuals. Naivety among CD8 cells was defined by CD45RO negativity and positive CCR7 selection, thereby excluding terminally differentiated effector memory CD45RA+ cells. Adult Caucasians living in Nashville, Tennessee made up all of the donors. In the authors' workflow: ImmunoSEQ junction-only sequences lacked quality scores, so their filtering differed. TCRdb's table, derived via immunoSEQ multiplex PCR, lists solely in-frame clones and lacks some. Clone size and the V and J calls come from that table; the DNA yielded D and trimming. The profile shows roughly 590,000 clones, nearly 97% of them singletons. Per the germline V gene, CDR1 is SQVTM and CDR2 is ANQGSEA. There are 12 residues in the CDR3. The V and J ends lost 7 bases and 4 bases, in that order; junction bases with no gene match: 3.

The material sequenced was naive CD8+ T cells sorted from blood. This chain uses TRBV29-1 with TRBJ2-2, with 7 bases fitting TRBD1. The TCR sequence derives from a woman younger than 45 in good health. CDR3 protein: CSARQGTGELFF. In nucleotides, the CDR3 is TGCAGCGCGAGACAGGGCACCGGGGAGCTGTTTTTT.